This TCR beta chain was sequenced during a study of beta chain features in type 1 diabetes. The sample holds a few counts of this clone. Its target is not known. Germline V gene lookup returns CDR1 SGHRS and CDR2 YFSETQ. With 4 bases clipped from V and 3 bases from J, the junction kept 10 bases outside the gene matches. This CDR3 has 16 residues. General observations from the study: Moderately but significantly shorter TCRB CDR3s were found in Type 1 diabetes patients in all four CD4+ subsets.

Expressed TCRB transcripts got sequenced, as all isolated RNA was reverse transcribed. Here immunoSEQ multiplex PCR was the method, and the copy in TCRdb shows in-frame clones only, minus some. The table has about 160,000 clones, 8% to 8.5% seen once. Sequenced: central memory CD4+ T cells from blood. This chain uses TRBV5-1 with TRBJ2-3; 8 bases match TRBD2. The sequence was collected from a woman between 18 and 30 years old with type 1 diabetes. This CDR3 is CASSPYRGGETDTQYF. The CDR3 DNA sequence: TGCGCCAGCAGCCCTTATCGGGGGGGCGAGACAGATACGCAGTATTTT.